This T cell receptor (beta chain) was profiled in a study of shared clonotypes between healthy human individuals. Findings and limits, study-wide: Few donors restricted represented genetic and exposure-history diversity. Compared with memory subsets, naive subsets generally had larger estimated richness.

Donors, healthy HIV-negative adults, lacked recent acute infections or vaccinations. Clones were sequenced by immunoSEQ multiplex PCR, and TCRdb holds only the in-frame ones, with some missing. There are roughly 1,600,000 clones in the sample; 97% to 99% occur only once, and around 0.38% lies in the top ten. A note on this clone: No antigen is known for it.

Germline CDR1 reads MNHEY; CDR2 reads SVGAGI. V lost 6 bases to trimming and J lost 5 bases; unmatched junction nucleotides: 4. The CDR3 has 14 amino acids. The specimen was naive CD4+ T cells sorted from blood. The sample's subset: CD45RA+ positively selected. The V gene is TRBV6-5, the J gene TRBJ2-7; 13 bases agree with TRBD2. The receptor's source is a man aged 25-45 years in good health. In nucleotides, the CDR3 is TGTGCCAGCAGACTAGCGGGAGGGCCCAACGAGCAGTACTTC. The encoded protein is CASRLAGGPNEQYF.